The subject of this entry is one TCR beta chain. The data belong to a study of control samples from healthy donors and cancer patients. Trimming took 0 bases from V and 7 from J, leaving 16 bases between them. Germline CDR1 LGHDT, CDR2 YNNKEL (reference sequence). The CDR3 is 15 residues long. TCRdb's copy holds only in-frame clones and misses some; the assay was immunoSEQ multiplex PCR. The table lists around 94,000 clones, over 75% of them singletons. The rearrangement links TRBV3-1 (or the pseudogene TRBV3-2) to TRBJ2-7; tentative D call: TRBD2 (5 bases). Sequencing was done on a sample of blood. This TCR derives from a woman between 18 and 29 years old in good health. DNA of the CDR3: TGTGCCAGCAGCCAAGATAAGTGGGTAGCGCGGGAGCAGTACTTC. It translates to CASSQDKWVAREQYF.